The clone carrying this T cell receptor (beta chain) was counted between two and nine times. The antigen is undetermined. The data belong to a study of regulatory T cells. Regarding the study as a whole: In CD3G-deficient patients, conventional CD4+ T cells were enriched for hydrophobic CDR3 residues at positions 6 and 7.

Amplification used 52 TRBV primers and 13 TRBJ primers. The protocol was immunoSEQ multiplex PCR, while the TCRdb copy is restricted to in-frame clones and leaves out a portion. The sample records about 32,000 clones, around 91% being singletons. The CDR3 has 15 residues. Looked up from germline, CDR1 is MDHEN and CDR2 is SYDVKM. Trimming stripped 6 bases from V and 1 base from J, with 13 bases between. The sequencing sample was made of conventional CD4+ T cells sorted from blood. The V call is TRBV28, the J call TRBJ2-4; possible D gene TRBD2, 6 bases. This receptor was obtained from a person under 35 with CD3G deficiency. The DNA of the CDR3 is TGTGCCAGCAGCACGGAGGGGTACGCCAAAAACATTCAGTACTTC. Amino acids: CASSTEGYAKNIQYF.